This T cell receptor (beta chain) was recovered during a study of control samples from healthy donors and cancer patients. The CDR3 covers 16 residues. The germline V gene has CDR1 SGHDN and CDR2 FVKESK. Trimming shortened V by 6 bases and J by 7 bases, and 25 bases separated the two germline ends. This clone has only one observation. Clones were sequenced by immunoSEQ multiplex PCR, and TCRdb holds only the in-frame ones, with some missing. Of 90,000 to 100,000 clones listed, roughly 83% are singletons. This sequence was found in a man in his sixties or seventies with lung cancer. Sequenced: PBMCs. The rearrangement links TRBV14 to TRBJ2-7; TRBD2 is a possible D gene (6 bases). CDR3 loop: CASSSQARTNPKEQYF. CDR3 nucleotide sequence: TGTGCCAGCAGTTCCCAAGCCCGGACTAACCCCAAGGAGCAGTACTTC.